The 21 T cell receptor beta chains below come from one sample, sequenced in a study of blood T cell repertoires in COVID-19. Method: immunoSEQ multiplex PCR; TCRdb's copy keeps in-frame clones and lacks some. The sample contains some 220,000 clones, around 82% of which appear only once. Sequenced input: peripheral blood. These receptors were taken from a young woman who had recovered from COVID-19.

DNA for the CDR3: TGTGCCAGCAGTGACTCCAGGGGTGAGACCCAGTACTTC. Its protein is CASSDSRGETQYF. This sequence joins TRBV6-4 and TRBJ2-5, with D tentatively TRBD1 (6 bases). Germline V CDR1 and CDR2: MRHNA, SNTAGT. V was trimmed by 0 bases and J by 5 bases, leaving 7 bases between them. There are 13 residues in the CDR3.

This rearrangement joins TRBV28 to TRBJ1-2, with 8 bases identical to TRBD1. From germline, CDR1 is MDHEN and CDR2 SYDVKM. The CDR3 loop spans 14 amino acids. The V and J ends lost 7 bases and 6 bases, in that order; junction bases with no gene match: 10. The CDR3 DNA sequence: TGTGCCAGCACAACAGGGGGACGGCTAAATGGCTACACCTTC. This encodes CASTTGGRLNGYTF.

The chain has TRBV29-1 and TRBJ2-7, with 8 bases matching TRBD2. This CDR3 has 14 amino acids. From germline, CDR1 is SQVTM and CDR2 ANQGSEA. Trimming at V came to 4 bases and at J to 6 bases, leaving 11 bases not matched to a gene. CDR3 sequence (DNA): TGCAGCGTTGCGGGAGGGGCAGGGCGCGTCGAGCAGTACTTC. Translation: CSVAGGAGRVEQYF.

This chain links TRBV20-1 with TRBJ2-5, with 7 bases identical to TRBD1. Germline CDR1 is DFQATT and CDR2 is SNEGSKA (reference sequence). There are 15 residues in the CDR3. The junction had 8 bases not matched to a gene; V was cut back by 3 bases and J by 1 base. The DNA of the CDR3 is TGCAGTGCTAGTTTGGGACAGTCTTCCCAAGAGACCCAGTACTTC. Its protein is CSASLGQSSQETQYF.

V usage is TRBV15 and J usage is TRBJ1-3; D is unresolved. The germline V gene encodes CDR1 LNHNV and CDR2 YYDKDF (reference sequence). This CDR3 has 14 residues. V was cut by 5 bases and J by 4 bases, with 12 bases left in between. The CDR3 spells CATSYPIQGNTIYF. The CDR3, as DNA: TGTGCCACCAGCTATCCAATACAGGGAAACACCATATATTTT.

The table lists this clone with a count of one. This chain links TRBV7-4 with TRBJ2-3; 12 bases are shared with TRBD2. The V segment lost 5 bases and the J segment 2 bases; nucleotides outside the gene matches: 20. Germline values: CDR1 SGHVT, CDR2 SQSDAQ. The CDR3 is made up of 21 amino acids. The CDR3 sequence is CASSRDSAFGLAGFYTDTQYF. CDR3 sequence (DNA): TGTGCCAGCAGCCGGGACAGTGCCTTCGGACTAGCGGGATTCTACACAGATACGCAGTATTTT.

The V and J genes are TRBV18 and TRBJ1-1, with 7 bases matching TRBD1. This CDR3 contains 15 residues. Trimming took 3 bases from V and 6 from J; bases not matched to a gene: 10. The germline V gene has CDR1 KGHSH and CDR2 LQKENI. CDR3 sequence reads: CASSPREQGSAEAFF. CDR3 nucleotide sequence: TGTGCCAGCTCACCGCGAGAACAGGGGTCGGCTGAAGCTTTCTTT.

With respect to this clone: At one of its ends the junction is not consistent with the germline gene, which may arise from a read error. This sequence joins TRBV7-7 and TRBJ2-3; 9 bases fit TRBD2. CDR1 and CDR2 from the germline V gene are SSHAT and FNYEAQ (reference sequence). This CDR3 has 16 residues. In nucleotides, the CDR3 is TGTGCTAGCAGCTTAGCTAGCGGGGTGGGCACAGATACGCAGTATTTT. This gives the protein CASSLASGVGTDTQYF.

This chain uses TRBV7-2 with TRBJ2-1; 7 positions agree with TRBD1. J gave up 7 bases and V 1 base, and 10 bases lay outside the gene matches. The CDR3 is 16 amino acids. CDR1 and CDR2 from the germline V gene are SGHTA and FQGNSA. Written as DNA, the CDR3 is TGTGCCAGCAGCTTAGTCTGGCACAGGGGTGGGAATGAGCAGTTCTTC. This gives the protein CASSLVWHRGGNEQFF.

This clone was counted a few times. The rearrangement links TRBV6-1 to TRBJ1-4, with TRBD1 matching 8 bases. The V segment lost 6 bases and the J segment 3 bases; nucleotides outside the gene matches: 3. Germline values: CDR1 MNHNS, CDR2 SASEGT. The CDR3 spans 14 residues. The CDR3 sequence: CASRMGQANEKLFF. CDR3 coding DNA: TGTGCCAGCAGAATGGGACAGGCTAATGAAAAACTGTTTTTT.

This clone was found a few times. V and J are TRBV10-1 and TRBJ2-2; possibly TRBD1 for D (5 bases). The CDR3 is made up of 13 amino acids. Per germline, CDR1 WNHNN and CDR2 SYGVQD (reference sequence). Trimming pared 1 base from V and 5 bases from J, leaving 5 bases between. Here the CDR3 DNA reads TGCGCCAGCAGTGAGTACAGGACCGGGGAGCTGTTTTTT. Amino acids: CASSEYRTGELFF.

The chain's CDR3 is CASSSGDRGTEAFF. The DNA for the CDR3 is TGTGCCAGCAGCTCCGGGGACAGGGGTACTGAAGCTTTCTTT. The chain uses TRBV7-9 and TRBJ1-1; 10 bases align to TRBD1. Germline-derived CDR1 and CDR2 are SEHNR and FQNEAQ (reference sequence). Trimming cost V 4 bases and J 5 bases; bases outside gene matches: 4. This CDR3 contains 14 residues.

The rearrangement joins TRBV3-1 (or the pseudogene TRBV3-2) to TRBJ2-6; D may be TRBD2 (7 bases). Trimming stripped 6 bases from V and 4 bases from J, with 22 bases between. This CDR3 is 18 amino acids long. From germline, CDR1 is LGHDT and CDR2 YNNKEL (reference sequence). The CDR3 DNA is TGTGCCAGCAGTCCCTTGCGGGGGCAAGTGGGAGGGGCCAACGTCCTGACTTTC. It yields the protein CASSPLRGQVGGANVLTF.

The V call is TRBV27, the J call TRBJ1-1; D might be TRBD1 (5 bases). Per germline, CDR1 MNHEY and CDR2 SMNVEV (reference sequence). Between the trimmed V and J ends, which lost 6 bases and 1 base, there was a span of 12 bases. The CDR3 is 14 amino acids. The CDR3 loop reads CASRAGDANTEAFF. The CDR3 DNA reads TGTGCCAGCAGGGCGGGGGACGCGAACACTGAAGCTTTCTTT.

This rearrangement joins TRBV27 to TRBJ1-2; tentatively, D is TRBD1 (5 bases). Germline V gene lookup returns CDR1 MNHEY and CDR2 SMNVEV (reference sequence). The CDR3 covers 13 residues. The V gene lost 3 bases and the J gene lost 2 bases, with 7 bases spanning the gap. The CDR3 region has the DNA TGTGCCAGCAGTTTGCGACAGAACTATGGCTACACCTTC. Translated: CASSLRQNYGYTF.

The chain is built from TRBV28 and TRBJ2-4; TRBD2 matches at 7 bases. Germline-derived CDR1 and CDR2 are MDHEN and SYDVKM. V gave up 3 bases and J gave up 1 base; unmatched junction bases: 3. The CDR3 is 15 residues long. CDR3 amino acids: CASSFLGGAKNIQYF. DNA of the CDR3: TGTGCCAGCAGTTTTCTGGGGGGGGCCAAAAACATTCAGTACTTC.

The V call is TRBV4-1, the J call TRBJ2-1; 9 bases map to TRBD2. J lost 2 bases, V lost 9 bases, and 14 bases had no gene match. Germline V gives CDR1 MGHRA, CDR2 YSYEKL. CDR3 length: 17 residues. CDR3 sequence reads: CASHSGSGVGPYNEQFF. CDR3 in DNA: TGCGCCAGTCATAGCGGGAGCGGGGTCGGCCCCTACAATGAGCAGTTCTTC.

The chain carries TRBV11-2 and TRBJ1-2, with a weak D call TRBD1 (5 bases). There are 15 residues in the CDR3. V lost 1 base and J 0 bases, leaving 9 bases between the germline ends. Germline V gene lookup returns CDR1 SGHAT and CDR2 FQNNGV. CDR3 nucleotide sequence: TGTGCCAGCAGCTTAGCGTGGGGGGCTAACTATGGCTACACCTTC. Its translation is CASSLAWGANYGYTF.

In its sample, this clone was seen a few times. CDR3 in DNA: TGTGCCACCGGGAGCGGGGGCGCCTACCTCTCTGGGGCCAACGTCCTGACTTTC. Its protein is CATGSGGAYLSGANVLTF. The chain employs TRBV28 and TRBJ2-6, with 8 bases lining up with TRBD2. V shed 10 bases and J 0 bases; nucleotides not matched to a gene: 14. This CDR3 spans 18 amino acids. CDR1 is MDHEN, CDR2 SYDVKM, per germline.

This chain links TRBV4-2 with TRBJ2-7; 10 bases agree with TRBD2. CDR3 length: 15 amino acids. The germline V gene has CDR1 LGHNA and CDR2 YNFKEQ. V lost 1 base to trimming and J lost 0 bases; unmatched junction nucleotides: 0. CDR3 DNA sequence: TGTGCCAGCAGCCAAGGACTAGCGGGCTCCTACGAGCAGTACTTC. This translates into CASSQGLAGSYEQYF.

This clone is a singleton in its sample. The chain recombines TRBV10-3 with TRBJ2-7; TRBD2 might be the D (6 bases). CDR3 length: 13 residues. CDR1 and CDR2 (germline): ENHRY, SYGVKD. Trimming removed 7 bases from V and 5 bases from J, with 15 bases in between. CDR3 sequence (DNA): TGTGCCATCACACCCCTCGGGGGAAACGAGCAGTACTTC. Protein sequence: CAITPLGGNEQYF.